This paragraph reports one T cell receptor (beta chain). The data belong to a study of blood T cell repertoires in COVID-19. Study-wide background: Some COVID-19 samples were acute and others convalescent; all came from the United States, Italy and Spain. PBMCs, B-cell-depleted T cells, or T cells provided the cDNA or gDNA that made up the material.

Source study methods: Nucleated cell number was recorded as an estimate derived from reference gene primer amplification. Assay: immunoSEQ multiplex PCR; the TCRdb copy retains only in-frame clones and omits some. V, J and clone size were drawn from that table, and D and trimming were deduced from the DNA. The table has over 250,000 clones, about 88% seen once; the top ten hold 1.4% to 1.5%. V gave up 5 bases and J gave up 1 base, with 8 bases separating them. CDR3 length equals 13 residues. This clonotype was obtained from a human donor with COVID-19, enrolled during active disease. The donor label of this sample is uncertain. This chain links TRBV12-3 or TRBV12-4 with TRBJ1-1; possible D gene TRBD1, 5 bases. Sequencing was carried out using peripheral blood. For the CDR3, the DNA is TGTGCCAGCAGTGTCGGACAGAACACTGAAGCTTTCTTT. Translated: CASSVGQNTEAFF.